The rows below give T cell receptor beta chains drawn from one sample of a study of cytomegalovirus exposure and HLA in healthy donors. Clones were sequenced by immunoSEQ multiplex PCR, and TCRdb holds only the in-frame ones, with some missing. The repertoire consists of 150,000 to 170,000 clones, with about 86% occurring once and the leading ten covering approximately 2.2%. What was sequenced was PBMCs. The source is a human donor in good health. Both conserved end residues are part of each CDR3. D genes are given only for firm matches. Not all rows give a size; the values are once, few, many and, for expanded clones, a class.

TRBV4-2,TRBJ2-5,NA,NA,TGTGCCAGCAGCCAAGGGACAGAAGAGACCCAGTACTTC,CASSQGTEETQYF
TRBV7-6,TRBJ1-4,NA,NA,TGTGCCAGCAGCAAACAGGTGGCTAATGAAAAACTGTTTTTT,CASSKQVANEKLFF
TRBV2,TRBJ2-6,TRBD2,NA,TGTGCCAGCACCGCGGGAGGAGCCCTTGGTGGGGCCAACGTCCTGACTTTC,CASTAGGALGGANVLTF
TRBV10-3,TRBJ1-2,NA,once,TGTGCCATCAGTGGAGGGAGGGACTATGGCTACACCTTC,CAISGGRDYGYTF
TRBV5-1,TRBJ2-5,TRBD2,once,TGCGCCAGCAGCATGGGACTACAAGAGACCCAGTACTTC,CASSMGLQETQYF
TRBV5-1,TRBJ2-1,TRBD2,once,TGCGCCAGCAGCGGCTGGACTAGCGGGAGAGAAAATGAGCAGTTCTTC,CASSGWTSGRENEQFF
TRBV30,TRBJ1-5,NA,NA,TGTGCCTGGAGGGAGGGGCCTGCGGGAGCCCAGCATTTT,CAWREGPAGAQHF
TRBV2,TRBJ1-4,NA,NA,TGTGCCAGCAGTGAAGGGGGAGGGTCTAATGAAAAACTGTTTTTT,CASSEGGGSNEKLFF
TRBV6-1,TRBJ2-2,NA,NA,TGTGCCAGCAGTGAAGCGCTAGGTGTAGGGGAGCTGTTTTTT,CASSEALGVGELFF
TRBV6-1,TRBJ2-5,TRBD1,NA,TGTGCCAGCAGTTACCCGGACAGGCCCTACTTC,CASSYPDRPYF
TRBV2,TRBJ1-2,TRBD1,NA,TGTGCCAGCAGCGCGAGAGGGACAGGTAGCATGGCCTATGGCTACACCTTC,CASSARGTGSMAYGYTF
TRBV7-9,TRBJ1-5,NA,NA,TGTGCCAGCAGCTCAGGAGGGGCAGTCAATCAGCCCCAGCATTTT,CASSSGGAVNQPQHF
TRBV7-9,TRBJ1-1,TRBD1,NA,TGTGCCAGCAGTCGCCGGGACAGCAACACTGAAGCTTTCTTT,CASSRRDSNTEAFF
TRBV5-6,TRBJ2-3,NA,NA,TGTGCCAGCAGCTTAATGATTACTAGCACAGATACGCAGTATTTT,CASSLMITSTDTQYF
TRBV11-2,TRBJ1-1,NA,NA,TGTGCCAGCAGCCCCTACAGGGTAAGACAGAACACTGAAGCTTTCTTT,CASSPYRVRQNTEAFF
TRBV29-1,TRBJ2-7,TRBD1,NA,TGCAGCGTTGGCCGGGACAGGGGTAGCTCCTACGAGCAGTACTTC,CSVGRDRGSSYEQYF
TRBV6-5,TRBJ2-5,NA,once,TGTGCCAGCAGCCCCGGTTTAGAGACCCAGTACTTC,CASSPGLETQYF
TRBV5-1,TRBJ2-7,TRBD2,NA,TGCGCCAGCAGCTCAGGACTAGCGGGGGCCGGTGCCTACGAGCAGTACTTC,CASSSGLAGAGAYEQYF
TRBV18,TRBJ2-3,TRBD2,NA,TGTGCCAGCTCACCCTTAGCGGGGGGGAGCACAGATACGCAGTATTTT,CASSPLAGGSTDTQYF
TRBV7-2,TRBJ1-5,NA,NA,TGTGCCAGCAGCTTAGGACACTTTAGCAATCAGCCCCAGCATTTT,CASSLGHFSNQPQHF
TRBV10-1,TRBJ1-1,NA,NA,TGCGCCAGCAGTGAGTCAAGGTCCGCGGACACTGAAGCTTTCTTT,CASSESRSADTEAFF
TRBV6-6,TRBJ1-5,NA,once,TGTGCCAGCAGTCACGGACTGCTTAGCAATCAGCCCCAGCATTTT,CASSHGLLSNQPQHF
TRBV4-1,TRBJ2-1,TRBD1,NA,TGCGCCAGCGGCCCGGGACAGGGATACAATGAGCAGTTCTTC,CASGPGQGYNEQFF
TRBV19,TRBJ2-3,NA,NA,TGTGCCAGTAGTTCGCGAACAGATACGCAGTATTTT,CASSSRTDTQYF
TRBV7-2,TRBJ1-5,TRBD1,NA,TGTGCCAGCAGCTCAACAGGGGGGAATCAGCCCCAGCATTTT,CASSSTGGNQPQHF
TRBV9,TRBJ2-7,NA,NA,TGTGCCAGCAGCCAGACAGGTACCAACTACGAGCAGTACTTC,CASSQTGTNYEQYF
TRBV7-2,TRBJ2-7,TRBD2,NA,TGTGCCAGCAGCTTGGGGAGCGGGGGGGCTTACGAGCAGTACTTC,CASSLGSGGAYEQYF
TRBV27,TRBJ1-3,NA,NA,TGTGCCAGCAGAAAACGGGGACTTTGGAGCTCTGGAAACACCATATATTTT,CASRKRGLWSSGNTIYF
TRBV19,TRBJ2-1,NA,NA,TGTGCCAGTAGTATTCCTAGGATTTCCTACAATGAGCAGTTCTTC,CASSIPRISYNEQFF
TRBV11-2,TRBJ1-5,TRBD1,few,TGTGCCAGCAGCCTTGGGACAGGGGGCAATCAGCCCCAGCATTTT,CASSLGTGGNQPQHF
TRBV2,TRBJ1-2,TRBD1,NA,TGTGCCAGCAGAGCTCAACAGGGGACCCCCCGATATGGCTACACCTTC,CASRAQQGTPRYGYTF
TRBV4-3,TRBJ2-7,NA,NA,TGCGCCAGCAGCCAAGAGATAGACAGGACCTTCTCCTACGAGCAGTACTTC,CASSQEIDRTFSYEQYF
TRBV30,TRBJ2-7,NA,NA,TGTGCCTGGAGACTAGATTACGAGCAGTACTTC,CAWRLDYEQYF
TRBV7-3,TRBJ1-6,NA,NA,TGTGCCAGCAGCTTGGCAGGGGTCCAATCACCCCTCCACTTT,CASSLAGVQSPLHF
TRBV27,TRBJ2-2,NA,NA,TGTGCCAGCAGTTTTTTTCAGCGGAACGGGGAGCTGTTTTTT,CASSFFQRNGELFF
TRBV29-1,TRBJ1-2,TRBD1,NA,TGCAGCGTTATACAGGGGGGTTATGGCTACACCTTC,CSVIQGGYGYTF
TRBV11-3,TRBJ2-2,TRBD1,NA,TGTGCCAGCAGCCAATGGGGACAGCCGAACACCGGGGAGCTGTTTTTT,CASSQWGQPNTGELFF
TRBV7-3,TRBJ1-2,NA,NA,TGTGCCAGCAGTCCCAACCCGGGTGGTGGCTACACCTTC,CASSPNPGGGYTF
TRBV2,TRBJ1-1,NA,NA,TGTGCCAGCAGTGTCGGCAGGGCTGAAGCTTTCTTT,CASSVGRAEAFF
TRBV4-1,TRBJ2-7,TRBD2,NA,TGCGCCAGCAGCCTCGGGACTAGCGTTTCCTACGAGCAGTACTTC,CASSLGTSVSYEQYF
TRBV27,TRBJ2-3,NA,NA,TGTGCCAGCAGGGAGGGAGAAACAGATACGCAGTATTTT,CASREGETDTQYF
TRBV27,TRBJ2-7,TRBD1,few,TGTGCCAGCAGGACAGGGTATGGGGAGCAGTACTTC,CASRTGYGEQYF
TRBV7-9,TRBJ2-7,TRBD1,few,TGTGCCAGCAGCTTAGTAACAGGGGCCTCCTCCTACGAGCAGTACTTC,CASSLVTGASSYEQYF
TRBV5-1,TRBJ2-3,NA,NA,TGCGCCAGCAGCTTGTTCGGGGTTAGCACAGATACGCAGTATTTT,CASSLFGVSTDTQYF
TRBV7-9,TRBJ2-2,NA,NA,TGTGCCAGCAGCTTAGGACAGAGCAACAGAGCGAACACCGGGGAGCTGTTTTTT,CASSLGQSNRANTGELFF
TRBV6-6,TRBJ2-3,TRBD2,NA,TGTGCCAGCAGTTCCGGGGGGGTCACCACAGATACGCAGTATTTT,CASSSGGVTTDTQYF
TRBV28,TRBJ1-2,TRBD1,NA,TGTGCCAGCAGCCCTGGGGGACAGTCCGAGGGAATTAACTATGGCTACACCTTC,CASSPGGQSEGINYGYTF
TRBV11-3,TRBJ2-7,TRBD1,NA,TGTGCCAGCAGCCGCGGACAGGGCAGTCTTAGCGAGCAGTACTTC,CASSRGQGSLSEQYF
TRBV6-5,TRBJ2-2,TRBD1,NA,TGTGCCAGCAGGTCACCGGGACAGCGCACCGGGGAGCTGTTTTTT,CASRSPGQRTGELFF
TRBV10-3,TRBJ1-2,NA,NA,TGTGCCATCAGTCCAGGGGACTATGGCTACACCTTC,CAISPGDYGYTF
TRBV28,TRBJ2-7,TRBD2,NA,TGTGCCACCCAGGGTGTGGGCGGGAGAAGGTCCTACGAGCAGTACTTC,CATQGVGGRRSYEQYF
TRBV6-5,TRBJ1-2,NA,few,TGTGCCAGCAGTAAGAACAGAGTTCGCTATGGCTACACCTTC,CASSKNRVRYGYTF
TRBV7-7,TRBJ2-1,NA,NA,TGTGCTAGCAGCACTAACTTCTACAATGAGCAGTTCTTC,CASSTNFYNEQFF
TRBV5-8,TRBJ1-1,NA,NA,TGTGCCAGCAGCTTGGGGGCTGGGGGAGGTGACACTGAAGCTTTCTTT,CASSLGAGGGDTEAFF
TRBV11-2,TRBJ1-5,TRBD1,NA,TGTGCCAGCTCTCCCGGGACAGGGGTAAATCAGCCCCAGCATTTT,CASSPGTGVNQPQHF